Below are 24 T cell receptor beta chains sequenced from a single sample in a study of T-cell reconstitution after alpha-beta-depleted transplantation in children. Researchers prepared the TCRbeta library using unique molecular identifiers, the study reports. MiXCR was run by TCRdb on the PCR reads, yielding one entry per CDR3 protein. Of about 980,000 distinct CDR3 sequences listed, roughly 29% are singletons. Sequencing was performed on PBMCs, mostly from graft donor cells, taken 360 days after TCRalphabeta/CD19-depleted stem cell transplant. The receptor source for this set is a boy in the first two years of life who had a stem cell transplant for SCID, so the T cells may come from the graft donor.

This clonotype was recorded a few times. The chain recombines TRBV5-6 with TRBJ2-7; a possible D gene is TRBD2 (6 bases). Germline CDR1 reads SGHDT; CDR2 reads YYEEEE. The CDR3 has 12 amino acids. The V end lost 4 bases, the J end lost 7 bases, and 12 bases lay between the germline ends. The CDR3 here is CASSPGTQEQYF. CDR3 nucleotide sequence: TGTGCCAGCAGCCCCGGGACTCAGGAGCAGTACTTC.

This rearrangement joins TRBV20-1 to TRBJ2-7; D remains ambiguous. Germline CDR1 is DFQATT and CDR2 is SNEGSKA (reference sequence). The CDR3 is made up of 13 amino acids. V was clipped by 3 bases and J by 4 bases, with 13 bases between them. DNA of the CDR3: TGCAGTGCTAGGGCGGCTTTGGGGTACGAGCAGTACTTC. This sequence encodes CSARAALGYEQYF.

This chain joins TRBV4-1 and TRBJ2-2, with D unresolved. The CDR3 runs 12 residues. V lost 5 bases to trimming and J lost 7 bases, with 8 bases between them. Per the germline V gene, CDR1 is MGHRA and CDR2 is YSYEKL. The CDR3 coding sequence is TGCGCCAGCAGCTTCCATGGCGGGGAGCTGTTTTTT. Protein product: CASSFHGGELFF.

The gene calls are TRBV7-2 and TRBJ2-5, with 8 positions matching TRBD1. This CDR3 has 15 amino acids. The germline CDR1 and CDR2 sequences are SGHTA and FQGNSA. V trimming: 4 bases; J trimming: 5 bases; junction bases outside the gene matches: 9. For the CDR3, the DNA is TGTGCCAGCAGCTCCCCAGGGGGCGTGGAGGAGACCCAGTACTTC. This encodes CASSSPGGVEETQYF.

The chain carries TRBV7-2 and TRBJ2-1; D may be TRBD1 or TRBD2 (5 bases each). The CDR3 is 14 amino acids. V was cut by 4 bases and J by 6 bases, with 13 bases left in between. Germline V gene lookup returns CDR1 SGHTA and CDR2 FQGNSA. CDR3 bases: TGTGCCAGCAGCTGGGACCTGGCGGGCAATGAGCAGTTCTTC. Translating it yields CASSWDLAGNEQFF. The full variable domain, in which reference TRBV7-2 and TRBJ2-1 provide the parts outside the CDR3, is GAGVSQSPSNKVTEKGKDVELRCDPISGHTALYWYRQSLGQGLEFLIYFQGNSAPDKSGLPSDRFSAERTGGSVSTLTIQRTQQEDSAVYLCASSWDLAGNEQFFGPGTRLTVL.

The chain links TRBV5-6 to TRBJ2-5; the D call may be TRBD1 or TRBD2 (7 bases each). With 4 bases removed from V and 0 bases from J, the gap between germline ends came to 16 bases. Germline V gene data show CDR1 as SGHDT and CDR2 as YYEEEE. CDR3 length: 16 amino acids. CDR3 in DNA: TGTGCCAGCAGCAGACAGGGAGGGATCTACCAAGAGACCCAGTACTTC. Encoded protein: CASSRQGGIYQETQYF.

This clonotype was observed a few times. In nucleotides, the CDR3 is TGTGCCAGCAGTTTAGGGGGGCACACTGAAGCTTTCTTT. It encodes CASSLGGHTEAFF. The J gene is TRBJ1-1, the V gene TRBV12-3 or TRBV12-4; possible D gene TRBD1, 6 bases. V lost 1 base to trimming and J lost 3 bases, with 6 bases between them. This CDR3 has 13 residues.

V usage is TRBV9 and J usage is TRBJ2-2; maybe TRBD1 (6 bases). The V end lost 1 base, the J end lost 2 bases, and 12 bases lay between the germline ends. CDR3 length: 16 residues. Per the germline V gene, CDR1 is SGDLS and CDR2 is YYNGEE. This CDR3 is CASSVRGQPNTGELFF. CDR3 sequence (DNA): TGTGCCAGCAGCGTACGTGGACAGCCAAACACCGGGGAGCTGTTTTTT.

The table lists this clonotype with a few counts. The chain carries TRBV12-3 or TRBV12-4 and TRBJ2-7; a possible D gene is TRBD1 (5 bases). V lost 1 base to trimming and J lost 6 bases, with 16 bases between them. The CDR3 loop spans 15 amino acids. The CDR3 sequence is CASSLGQGTLSEQYF. Written as DNA, the CDR3 is TGTGCCAGCAGTTTAGGGCAGGGAACCCTCTCCGAGCAGTACTTC.

There are a few counts of this clonotype. The chain uses TRBV5-4 and TRBJ2-7; D remains ambiguous. The CDR3 is 13 residues long. Trimming cost V 3 bases and J 0 bases, with 7 bases left between them. Germline-derived CDR1 and CDR2 are SGHNT and YYREEE (reference sequence). The DNA for the CDR3 is TGTGCCAGCAGCTGGGCCCCCTCCTACGAGCAGTACTTC. Protein product: CASSWAPSYEQYF. The complete variable domain, with remaining parts taken from reference TRBV5-4 and TRBJ2-7, reads ETGVTQSPTHLIKTRGQQVTLRCSSQSGHNTVSWYQQALGQGPQFIFQYYREEENGRGNFPPRFSGLQFPNYSSELNVNALELDDSALYLCASSWAPSYEQYFGPGTRLTVT.

This rearrangement joins TRBV12-5 to TRBJ1-6, with D possibly TRBD1 on 6 matching bases. From germline, CDR1 is LGHNT and CDR2 FRNRAP. The V end lost 4 bases, the J end lost 7 bases, and 8 bases lay between the germline ends. The CDR3 sequence is 13 residues long. The CDR3 sequence: CASGSTGNSPLHF. The CDR3 DNA sequence: TGTGCTAGTGGTTCCACAGGGAATTCACCCCTCCACTTT.

There are many counts of this clonotype. This chain uses TRBV7-2 with TRBJ2-1; D is ambiguous. The germline V and J ends were trimmed by 0 bases and 5 bases, with 8 bases remaining between them. From germline, CDR1 is SGHTA and CDR2 FQGNSA. The CDR3 covers 14 residues. The CDR3 loop reads CASSLAVNHNEQFF. CDR3 DNA sequence: TGTGCCAGCAGCTTAGCAGTCAACCACAATGAGCAGTTCTTC.

This clonotype occurred once. CDR3 region: CASSPKDNEQFF. In DNA, the CDR3 is TGTGCCAGCTCACCTAAAGACAATGAGCAGTTCTTC. The V call is TRBV18, the J call TRBJ2-1; the D is unclear. This CDR3 has 12 amino acids. Per germline, CDR1 KGHSH and CDR2 LQKENI. Trimming cost V 3 bases and J 5 bases, with 5 bases left between them.

The V call is TRBV4-1, the J call TRBJ2-7; no firm D call. Trimming left V 4 bases short and J 1 base short, with 17 bases between. The CDR3 loop spans 16 amino acids. CDR1 is MGHRA, CDR2 YSYEKL, per germline. In DNA form, the CDR3 reads TGCGCCAGCAGCCCCTTGAGCCATGATATGTCCTACGAGCAGTACTTC. It translates to CASSPLSHDMSYEQYF.

V usage is TRBV12-3 or TRBV12-4 and J usage is TRBJ1-6; TRBD1 matches 9 bases. This CDR3 is 16 amino acids long. The V gene end was trimmed by 6 bases and the J gene end by 6 bases; junction bases not matched to a gene: 9. The CDR3 here is CASRPGQGGGNSPLHF. The CDR3 bases are TGTGCCAGCAGGCCGGGACAGGGAGGCGGTAATTCACCCCTCCACTTT.

This clonotype was counted a few times. The gene calls are TRBV27 and TRBJ1-5; possibly TRBD1 for D (6 bases). Germline CDR1 is MNHEY and CDR2 is SMNVEV (reference sequence). The CDR3 length is 15 residues. With 6 bases removed from V and 2 bases from J, the gap between germline ends came to 14 bases. The CDR3 is CASRQGFGGNQPQHF. The CDR3 nucleotides are TGTGCCAGCAGACAGGGATTTGGGGGCAATCAGCCCCAGCATTTT.

This clonotype was seen a handful of times. This rearrangement joins TRBV5-1 to TRBJ2-7, with 10 bases matching TRBD2. Trimming took 2 bases from V and 6 from J; bases not matched to a gene: 5. CDR1 is SGHRS and CDR2 is YFSETQ in the germline V gene. This CDR3 is 14 amino acids long. The CDR3 sequence: CASSFSGGPSEQYF. In DNA, the CDR3 is TGCGCCAGCAGCTTTAGCGGGGGGCCCTCCGAGCAGTACTTC.

In its sample, this clonotype was seen a few times. CDR3: CASSQGGGSPSTSYNEQFF. In DNA form, the CDR3 reads TGTGCCAGCAGCCAAGGGGGAGGGAGCCCCTCTACTTCCTACAATGAGCAGTTCTTC. V usage is TRBV4-2 and J usage is TRBJ2-1, with 7 bases lining up with TRBD2. J gave up 1 base and V 1 base, and 13 bases lay outside the gene matches. The CDR3 contains 19 residues. Germline V CDR1 and CDR2: LGHNA, YNFKEQ.

J is TRBJ1-3 and V is TRBV2; D gene ambiguous. Germline CDR1 is SNHLY and CDR2 is FYNNEI. Trimming took 5 bases from V and 0 from J, leaving 14 bases between them. This CDR3 is 16 amino acids long. The CDR3 here is CASSTAQVYSGNTIYF. CDR3 sequence (DNA): TGTGCCAGCAGTACCGCTCAGGTTTACTCTGGAAACACCATATATTTT. Filled out from reference TRBV2 and TRBJ1-3, the complete variable domain reads EPEVTQTPSHQVTQMGQEVILRCVPISNHLYFYWYRQILGQKVEFLVSFYNNEISEKSEIFDDQFSVERPDGSNFTLKIRSTKLEDSAMYFCASSTAQVYSGNTIYFGEGSWLTVV.

The genes are TRBV29-1 and TRBJ1-1; no reliable D call. The V and J ends lost 8 bases and 7 bases respectively, with 17 bases between them. CDR1 SQVTM and CDR2 ANQGSEA come from the germline V gene. The CDR3 loop spans 12 amino acids. Here the CDR3 DNA reads TGCAGCTCGTATGATTGGGGAAGTGAAGCTTTCTTT. Its translation is CSSYDWGSEAFF. Variable domain in full (rest from reference TRBV29-1 and TRBJ1-1): SAVISQKPSRDICQRGTSLTIQCQVDSQVTMMFWYRQQPGQSLTLIATANQGSEATYESGFVIDKFPISRPNLTFSTLTVSNMSPEDSSIYLCSSYDWGSEAFFGQGTRLTVV.

This chain joins TRBV6-2 or TRBV6-3 and TRBJ2-1, with TRBD2 matching 9 bases. V lost 6 bases, J lost 3 bases, and 6 bases stayed unmatched. The germline CDR1 and CDR2 sequences are MNHEY and SVGEGT. This CDR3 comprises 15 residues. The CDR3 nucleotides read TGTGCCAGCAGCCGCCAGACTAGCGGCTACAATGAGCAGTTCTTC. Translated, it gives CASSRQTSGYNEQFF.

This sequence joins TRBV20-1 and TRBJ2-7, with 7 positions matching TRBD2. Trimming took 3 bases from V and 5 from J; bases not matched to a gene: 10. Germline V gene sequence: CDR1 DFQATT, CDR2 SNEGSKA (reference sequence). This CDR3 is built from 14 residues. CDR3 region: CSASLGGEIDEQYF. The CDR3 coding sequence is TGCAGTGCTAGTCTTGGGGGGGAAATCGACGAGCAGTACTTC.

The CDR3 spells CASSPSYEVSEQYF. The DNA for the CDR3 is TGTGCCAGCAGCCCCTCGTACGAGGTCTCGGAGCAGTACTTC. The chain is built from TRBV7-9 and TRBJ2-7; D not certain. Germline V gene sequence: CDR1 SEHNR, CDR2 FQNEAQ (reference sequence). The CDR3 runs to 14 residues. V shed 5 bases and J shed 7 bases, with 18 bases lying between them.

A few counts support this clonotype. The chain uses TRBV10-3 and TRBJ2-3; 7 bases are shared with TRBD2. The germline CDR1 and CDR2 sequences are ENHRY and SYGVKD. The J segment lost 0 bases and the V segment lost 2 bases, leaving 8 bases of the junction unmatched. CDR3 length: 17 residues. CDR3 DNA: TGTGCCATCAGTGAGGGGAGGGAGCGGGCTAGCACAGATACGCAGTATTTT. Encoded protein: CAISEGRERASTDTQYF.